This is a list of T cell receptor beta chains from one sample in a study of blood T cell repertoires in COVID-19. Data came from immunoSEQ multiplex PCR; TCRdb stores just in-frame clones and leaves some out. The sample contains around 260,000 clones, around 90% of which appear only once. The sample taken for sequencing was peripheral blood. Receptor source: a middle-aged woman who had recovered from COVID-19. The CDR3 runs from the conserved cysteine through the conserved F or W. Each record gives: CDR3 length, J gene, V gene, D gene, clone size, CDR3 protein, CDR3 DNA. The D gene is left open where the match is weak. Size tells how often a clone was seen (once, few, many) or the class of an expanded clone, and some rows leave it out.

cdr3_length: 15; j_call: TRBJ2-1; v_call: TRBV5-5; d_call: NA; clone_size: NA; cdr3_aa: CASSLVFGENNEQFF; cdr3_nt: TGTGCCAGCAGCTTGGTTTTTGGGGAGAACAATGAGCAGTTCTTC
cdr3_length: 16; j_call: TRBJ2-5; v_call: TRBV2; d_call: TRBD2; clone_size: many; cdr3_aa: CASTEGLAGPRETQYF; cdr3_nt: TGTGCCAGCACTGAGGGTCTAGCGGGCCCTAGGGAGACCCAGTACTTC
cdr3_length: 13; j_call: TRBJ2-5; v_call: TRBV6-5; d_call: NA; clone_size: NA; cdr3_aa: CASSSGQQETQYF; cdr3_nt: TGTGCCAGCAGTAGCGGACAGCAAGAGACCCAGTACTTC
cdr3_length: 16; j_call: TRBJ2-7; v_call: TRBV28; d_call: TRBD1; clone_size: NA; cdr3_aa: CASSPSGTARHYEQYF; cdr3_nt: TGTGCCAGCAGTCCATCCGGGACAGCTAGACACTACGAGCAGTACTTC
cdr3_length: 12; j_call: TRBJ2-2; v_call: TRBV24-1; d_call: NA; clone_size: NA; cdr3_aa: CATSKHTGELFF; cdr3_nt: TGTGCCACCAGTAAGCACACCGGGGAGCTGTTTTTT
cdr3_length: 12; j_call: TRBJ2-7; v_call: TRBV28; d_call: TRBD1; clone_size: NA; cdr3_aa: CASRGGPYEQYF; cdr3_nt: TGTGCCAGCAGAGGGGGCCCCTACGAGCAGTACTTC
cdr3_length: 13; j_call: TRBJ1-1; v_call: TRBV18; d_call: NA; clone_size: few; cdr3_aa: CASSPTGNTEAFF; cdr3_nt: TGTGCCAGCTCACCAACAGGGAACACTGAAGCTTTCTTT
cdr3_length: 13; j_call: TRBJ2-7; v_call: TRBV29-1; d_call: TRBD1; clone_size: NA; cdr3_aa: CSHQTGTGGEQYF; cdr3_nt: TGCAGTCATCAAACCGGGACAGGGGGCGAGCAGTACTTC
cdr3_length: 17; j_call: TRBJ2-3; v_call: TRBV7-3; d_call: NA; clone_size: NA; cdr3_aa: CASSPMPGGRGADTQYF; cdr3_nt: TGTGCCAGCAGCCCGATGCCTGGGGGCAGGGGGGCAGATACGCAGTATTTT
cdr3_length: 15; j_call: TRBJ1-6; v_call: TRBV9; d_call: NA; clone_size: NA; cdr3_aa: CASSVAPQADSPLHF; cdr3_nt: TGTGCCAGCAGCGTAGCTCCACAGGCGGACTCACCCCTCCACTTT
cdr3_length: 14; j_call: TRBJ2-7; v_call: TRBV6-6; d_call: TRBD2; clone_size: few; cdr3_aa: CASSPGTTAYEQYF; cdr3_nt: TGTGCCAGCAGTCCCGGGACTACCGCCTACGAGCAGTACTTC
cdr3_length: 18; j_call: TRBJ2-3; v_call: TRBV27; d_call: NA; clone_size: once; cdr3_aa: CASSLLAPTGLNTDTQYF; cdr3_nt: TGTGCCAGCAGTTTACTGGCGCCTACAGGGTTAAACACAGATACGCAGTATTTT
cdr3_length: 14; j_call: TRBJ1-2; v_call: TRBV2; d_call: NA; clone_size: once; cdr3_aa: CASNFQGNLYGYTF; cdr3_nt: TGTGCCAGCAATTTTCAGGGGAACCTCTATGGCTACACCTTC
cdr3_length: 14; j_call: TRBJ2-1; v_call: TRBV7-9; d_call: TRBD2; clone_size: NA; cdr3_aa: CASSFQREDNEQFF; cdr3_nt: TGTGCCAGCAGCTTCCAGCGGGAGGACAATGAGCAGTTCTTC
cdr3_length: 15; j_call: TRBJ2-1; v_call: TRBV5-1; d_call: TRBD2; clone_size: NA; cdr3_aa: CASSLSAGAHNEQFF; cdr3_nt: TGCGCCAGCAGCTTGTCTGCGGGAGCCCACAATGAGCAGTTCTTC
cdr3_length: 19; j_call: TRBJ2-1; v_call: TRBV5-1; d_call: TRBD2; clone_size: once; cdr3_aa: CASSRPGATSGSSYNEQFF; cdr3_nt: TGCGCCAGCAGCCGCCCGGGGGCCACTAGCGGGAGCTCCTACAATGAGCAGTTCTTC
cdr3_length: 18; j_call: TRBJ2-1; v_call: TRBV3-1/TRBV3-2; d_call: TRBD1; clone_size: NA; cdr3_aa: CASSQVRGQGDSYNEQFF; cdr3_nt: TGTGCCAGCAGCCAAGTTAGGGGGCAAGGGGACTCCTACAATGAGCAGTTCTTC
cdr3_length: 14; j_call: TRBJ2-1; v_call: TRBV7-3; d_call: NA; clone_size: NA; cdr3_aa: CASSPDGWGDEQFF; cdr3_nt: TGTGCCAGCAGCCCCGACGGGTGGGGCGATGAGCAGTTCTTC
cdr3_length: 15; j_call: TRBJ1-5; v_call: TRBV19; d_call: NA; clone_size: NA; cdr3_aa: CASSSQGISNQPQHF; cdr3_nt: TGTGCCAGTAGTAGCCAGGGAATTAGCAATCAGCCCCAGCATTTT
cdr3_length: 17; j_call: TRBJ2-1; v_call: TRBV5-4; d_call: TRBD1; clone_size: NA; cdr3_aa: CASSLGTGSSSYNEQFF; cdr3_nt: TGTGCCAGCAGCTTGGGGACAGGTTCGAGCTCCTACAATGAGCAGTTCTTC
cdr3_length: 15; j_call: TRBJ2-3; v_call: TRBV5-1; d_call: NA; clone_size: NA; cdr3_aa: CASSLAQVDTDTQYF; cdr3_nt: TGCGCCAGCAGCTTGGCACAGGTAGATACAGATACGCAGTATTTT
cdr3_length: 16; j_call: TRBJ1-3; v_call: TRBV10-2; d_call: NA; clone_size: NA; cdr3_aa: CASSEYLRGAGNTIYF; cdr3_nt: TGCGCCAGCAGTGAGTACCTCAGGGGCGCTGGAAACACCATATATTTT
cdr3_length: 18; j_call: TRBJ1-4; v_call: TRBV27; d_call: NA; clone_size: NA; cdr3_aa: CASANRVSVWGQTEKLFF; cdr3_nt: TGTGCCAGCGCCAACAGGGTATCGGTGTGGGGCCAGACTGAAAAACTGTTTTTT
cdr3_length: 17; j_call: TRBJ2-3; v_call: TRBV13; d_call: NA; clone_size: NA; cdr3_aa: CASSLESRGNLPDTQYF; cdr3_nt: TGTGCCAGCAGCTTAGAGTCCAGGGGAAATCTCCCAGATACGCAGTATTTT
cdr3_length: 14; j_call: TRBJ2-7; v_call: TRBV11-2; d_call: NA; clone_size: NA; cdr3_aa: CASSGALAQGEQYF; cdr3_nt: TGTGCCAGCAGCGGGGCTTTAGCTCAAGGCGAGCAGTACTTC
cdr3_length: 15; j_call: TRBJ1-1; v_call: TRBV3-1/TRBV3-2; d_call: TRBD1; clone_size: NA; cdr3_aa: CASSKGNRGRFSAFF; cdr3_nt: TGTGCCAGCAGCAAGGGGAACAGGGGACGTTTTAGCGCTTTCTTT
cdr3_length: 12; j_call: TRBJ1-2; v_call: TRBV19; d_call: NA; clone_size: NA; cdr3_aa: CATRDRRDGYTF; cdr3_nt: TGTGCCACACGAGACCGCAGGGATGGCTACACCTTC
cdr3_length: 15; j_call: TRBJ2-3; v_call: TRBV24-1; d_call: NA; clone_size: NA; cdr3_aa: CATSRGLTSTDTQYF; cdr3_nt: TGTGCCACCAGCCGGGGACTTACTAGCACAGATACGCAGTATTTT
cdr3_length: 14; j_call: TRBJ1-1; v_call: TRBV19; d_call: NA; clone_size: NA; cdr3_aa: CASSIREGTTEAFF; cdr3_nt: TGTGCCAGTAGTATCAGGGAGGGGACCACTGAAGCTTTCTTT
cdr3_length: 14; j_call: TRBJ1-2; v_call: TRBV6-5; d_call: NA; clone_size: NA; cdr3_aa: CASRRQDTNYGYTF; cdr3_nt: TGTGCCAGCAGGAGACAGGATACCAACTATGGCTACACCTTC
cdr3_length: 14; j_call: TRBJ2-2; v_call: TRBV28; d_call: NA; clone_size: NA; cdr3_aa: CASREGGNTGELFF; cdr3_nt: TGTGCCAGCAGAGAAGGGGGGAACACCGGGGAGCTGTTTTTT
cdr3_length: 12; j_call: TRBJ2-7; v_call: TRBV10-3; d_call: NA; clone_size: NA; cdr3_aa: CAISDPSYEQYF; cdr3_nt: TGTGCCATCAGTGACCCTTCCTACGAGCAGTACTTC
cdr3_length: 16; j_call: TRBJ1-4; v_call: TRBV3-1/TRBV3-2; d_call: NA; clone_size: once; cdr3_aa: CASSPGGGSTNEKLFF; cdr3_nt: TGTGCCAGCAGCCCGGGGGGGGGATCAACTAATGAAAAACTGTTTTTT
cdr3_length: 13; j_call: TRBJ1-1; v_call: TRBV19; d_call: TRBD1; clone_size: NA; cdr3_aa: CASSRQGWTEAFF; cdr3_nt: TGTGCCAGTAGTCGACAGGGCTGGACTGAAGCTTTCTTT
cdr3_length: 20; j_call: TRBJ2-1; v_call: TRBV2; d_call: TRBD2; clone_size: once; cdr3_aa: CASSEVPLLAGGVSYNEQFF; cdr3_nt: TGTGCCAGCAGTGAAGTCCCATTACTAGCGGGAGGTGTGTCCTACAATGAGCAGTTCTTC
cdr3_length: 14; j_call: TRBJ2-7; v_call: TRBV6-1; d_call: NA; clone_size: few; cdr3_aa: CASRADGNSYEQYF; cdr3_nt: TGTGCCAGCAGAGCGGACGGAAACTCCTACGAGCAGTACTTC
cdr3_length: 15; j_call: TRBJ1-1; v_call: TRBV3-1/TRBV3-2; d_call: NA; clone_size: NA; cdr3_aa: CASSQQRGWLSEAFF; cdr3_nt: TGTGCCAGCAGCCAACAAAGAGGTTGGCTGTCTGAAGCTTTCTTT
cdr3_length: 14; j_call: TRBJ1-5; v_call: TRBV30; d_call: TRBD1; clone_size: NA; cdr3_aa: CAWSPDRGNQPQHF; cdr3_nt: TGTGCCTGGAGTCCTGACAGGGGCAATCAGCCCCAGCATTTT
cdr3_length: 17; j_call: TRBJ2-5; v_call: TRBV18; d_call: NA; clone_size: NA; cdr3_aa: CASSPRSAVTPGETQYF; cdr3_nt: TGTGCCAGCTCACCACGTTCAGCGGTTACACCGGGGGAGACCCAGTACTTC
cdr3_length: 17; j_call: TRBJ2-4; v_call: TRBV19; d_call: TRBD2; clone_size: NA; cdr3_aa: CASSIVNLAGVINIQYF; cdr3_nt: TGTGCCAGTAGTATAGTAAACCTAGCGGGAGTTATAAACATTCAGTACTTC
cdr3_length: 14; j_call: TRBJ1-1; v_call: TRBV4-1; d_call: NA; clone_size: NA; cdr3_aa: CASGEGDTNTEAFF; cdr3_nt: TGCGCCAGCGGTGAAGGGGATACGAACACTGAAGCTTTCTTT
cdr3_length: 15; j_call: TRBJ2-2; v_call: TRBV11-2; d_call: TRBD2; clone_size: NA; cdr3_aa: CASSPLAGGPRELFF; cdr3_nt: TGTGCCAGCAGCCCCTTAGCGGGAGGGCCAAGGGAGCTGTTTTTT
cdr3_length: 17; j_call: TRBJ2-1; v_call: TRBV27; d_call: TRBD1; clone_size: NA; cdr3_aa: CASSPAKTGMSFNEQFF; cdr3_nt: TGTGCCAGCAGTCCGGCTAAGACAGGGATGAGCTTCAATGAGCAGTTCTTC
cdr3_length: 12; j_call: TRBJ1-1; v_call: TRBV29-1; d_call: NA; clone_size: NA; cdr3_aa: CSVGQGNTEAFF; cdr3_nt: TGCAGCGTTGGTCAGGGGAACACTGAAGCTTTCTTT
cdr3_length: 13; j_call: TRBJ2-7; v_call: TRBV7-8; d_call: TRBD1; clone_size: NA; cdr3_aa: CASSLMGQREQYF; cdr3_nt: TGTGCCAGCAGCTTAATGGGACAGAGGGAGCAGTACTTC
cdr3_length: 16; j_call: TRBJ2-5; v_call: TRBV21-1; d_call: NA; clone_size: NA; cdr3_aa: CASSKDSSGYQETQYF; cdr3_nt: TGTGCCAGCAGCAAGGATTCTAGCGGATACCAAGAGACCCAGTACTTC
cdr3_length: 18; j_call: TRBJ2-2; v_call: TRBV24-1; d_call: TRBD2; clone_size: NA; cdr3_aa: CATSDSGLAGGVGGELFF; cdr3_nt: TGTGCCACCAGTGACTCGGGACTAGCGGGAGGGGTTGGCGGGGAGCTGTTTTTT
cdr3_length: 14; j_call: TRBJ2-7; v_call: TRBV9; d_call: TRBD1; clone_size: few; cdr3_aa: CASSVGDRVYEQYF; cdr3_nt: TGTGCCAGCAGCGTAGGGGACAGGGTGTACGAGCAGTACTTC
cdr3_length: 12; j_call: TRBJ2-7; v_call: TRBV2; d_call: TRBD2; clone_size: NA; cdr3_aa: CASGASGYEQYF; cdr3_nt: TGTGCCAGCGGGGCTAGCGGCTACGAGCAGTACTTC
cdr3_length: 14; j_call: TRBJ2-6; v_call: TRBV30; d_call: TRBD1; clone_size: NA; cdr3_aa: CAWTGGDGANVLTF; cdr3_nt: TGTGCCTGGACAGGGGGCGATGGGGCCAACGTCCTGACTTTC
cdr3_length: 14; j_call: TRBJ2-2; v_call: TRBV4-2; d_call: NA; clone_size: NA; cdr3_aa: CASSLTRNTGELFF; cdr3_nt: TGTGCCAGCAGCCTAACACGGAACACCGGGGAGCTGTTTTTT
cdr3_length: 17; j_call: TRBJ1-6; v_call: TRBV19; d_call: TRBD1; clone_size: NA; cdr3_aa: CASSIETTGANNSPLHF; cdr3_nt: TGTGCCAGTAGTATAGAAACAACAGGGGCCAATAATTCACCCCTCCACTTT
cdr3_length: 15; j_call: TRBJ2-3; v_call: TRBV7-9; d_call: TRBD1; clone_size: NA; cdr3_aa: CASSEGDRGSDTQYF; cdr3_nt: TGTGCCAGCAGCGAAGGGGACAGGGGATCGGATACGCAGTATTTT
cdr3_length: 14; j_call: TRBJ1-1; v_call: TRBV27; d_call: NA; clone_size: NA; cdr3_aa: CASSLQASGTEAFF; cdr3_nt: TGTGCCAGCAGTTTACAAGCATCGGGGACTGAAGCTTTCTTT
cdr3_length: 15; j_call: TRBJ2-3; v_call: TRBV2; d_call: TRBD2; clone_size: NA; cdr3_aa: CASGRLAGHQDTQYF; cdr3_nt: TGTGCCAGCGGAAGACTAGCGGGCCACCAAGATACGCAGTATTTT
cdr3_length: 14; j_call: TRBJ1-1; v_call: TRBV3-1/TRBV3-2; d_call: NA; clone_size: once; cdr3_aa: CASSQVGADTEAFF; cdr3_nt: TGTGCCAGCAGCCAAGTGGGAGCTGACACTGAAGCTTTCTTT
cdr3_length: 14; j_call: TRBJ1-4; v_call: TRBV28; d_call: TRBD1; clone_size: few; cdr3_aa: CASRTGGAREKLFF; cdr3_nt: TGTGCCAGCAGAACAGGGGGCGCCCGGGAAAAACTGTTTTTT
cdr3_length: 14; j_call: TRBJ2-7; v_call: TRBV3-1/TRBV3-2; d_call: NA; clone_size: once; cdr3_aa: CASSPTGYSYEQYF; cdr3_nt: TGTGCCAGCAGCCCAACGGGGTACTCCTACGAGCAGTACTTC
cdr3_length: 14; j_call: TRBJ1-2; v_call: TRBV10-2; d_call: NA; clone_size: NA; cdr3_aa: CASSESRGNGGYTF; cdr3_nt: TGCGCCAGCAGTGAGTCAAGGGGCAATGGTGGCTACACCTTC